The TCR beta chain under discussion was sequenced for a study of beta chain features in type 1 diabetes. Study-wide context: In age, gender and cell yields, patients were similar to healthy donors.

Study-wide results and caveats: The naive, central memory and Treg TCRB repertoires showed an apparent similarity that was greater among patients than among healthy donors. PCR might preferentially amplify shorter templates, equally in patients and controls.

J gave up 7 bases and V 5 bases, and 4 bases lay outside the gene matches. The CDR3 extends over 14 amino acids. Germline CDR1 and CDR2: SGHTA and FQGNSA. Investigators reverse transcribed all isolated RNA, so they sequenced expressed TCRB transcripts. The assay was immunoSEQ multiplex PCR, and TCRdb's table has in-frame clones only and misses some. The profile shows over 700,000 clones, 17% of them singletons. Remarks on this clone: Its antigen is not identified.

This clonotype originated in a woman under 30 in good health. The chain employs TRBV7-2 and TRBJ2-2; TRBD1 agrees at 10 bases. The source material was naive CD4+ T cells from blood. The chain's CDR3 is CASSATGGNGELFF. The CDR3 region has the DNA TGTGCCAGCAGCGCGACAGGGGGCAACGGGGAGCTGTTTTTT.